This paragraph reports one T cell receptor beta chain. The antigen is unknown. The assay was immunoSEQ multiplex PCR, and TCRdb's table has in-frame clones only and misses some. The data hold about 100,000 clones, with about 90% observed a single time. This sample was included in a study of T cell responses to AZD1222 COVID-19 vaccine. Broader study findings: Only a handful of AZD1222 recipients were seropositive at baseline. Spike was spanned by vaccine-associated CD4 TCRs, with dominance at 160-218 and 743-854. Unmutated variant regions reportedly attract nearly half of all spike-specific TCRs.

Germline V gene lookup returns CDR1 WSHSY and CDR2 SAAADI. V trimming: 4 bases; J trimming: 5 bases; junction bases outside the gene matches: 8. This CDR3 contains 15 residues. Sample: peripheral blood, taken on day 0 of AZD1222 vaccination. This rearrangement joins TRBV10-2 to TRBJ2-3; 8 positions agree with TRBD2. This clonotype was obtained from an adult in good health. Here the CDR3 reads CASSGWREVVDTQYF. The CDR3, as DNA: TGCGCCAGCAGTGGTTGGCGGGAGGTGGTAGATACGCAGTATTTT.